The sequence of this TCR beta chain was determined in a study of blood T cell repertoires in COVID-19. Original processing notes: Scientists estimated how many nucleated cells there were by amplifying reference gene primers. TCRdb's table, derived via immunoSEQ multiplex PCR, lists solely in-frame clones and lacks some. Clone size and V and J calls were adopted from that table, with D and trimming inferred from the DNA. Here the sample spans 110,000 or so clones, approximately 80% being singletons. This CDR3 comprises 13 residues. V lost 6 bases, J lost 0 bases, and 6 bases lay in between. Germline V lookup: CDR1 MNHEY, CDR2 SMNVEV (reference sequence).

This receptor was taken from a man between 70 and 80 years old with acute or convalescent COVID-19. The J gene is TRBJ1-5, the V gene TRBV27; D not certain. Sample: peripheral blood. The CDR3 sequence is CASSRDSNQPQHF. The CDR3 DNA sequence: TGTGCCAGCAGCCGAGATAGCAATCAGCCCCAGCATTTT.